Shown below are 17 T cell receptor beta chains from a single sample sequenced in a study of blood T cell repertoires in COVID-19. Clones were sequenced by immunoSEQ multiplex PCR, and TCRdb holds only the in-frame ones, with some missing. The sample records 200,000 to 250,000 clones, 86% being singletons. The sequencing sample was made of peripheral blood. These receptors all stem from a man older than 75 with acute or convalescent COVID-19.

This chain joins TRBV19 and TRBJ1-5; 9 nucleotides agree with TRBD1. Germline trimming cut 5 bases from V and 7 bases from J; bases unmatched to any gene: 9. The CDR3 runs 15 residues. The V gene's germline CDR1 is LNHDA and CDR2 SQIVND (reference sequence). CDR3 protein: CASSSGTGTGQPQHF. CDR3 sequence (DNA): TGTGCCAGTAGTTCCGGGACAGGGACGGGGCAGCCCCAGCATTTT.

V gene TRBV19 combines with J gene TRBJ1-1, with 10 bases identical to TRBD1. The CDR3 sequence is 14 residues long. CDR1 is LNHDA and CDR2 is SQIVND in the germline V gene (reference sequence). V dropped 6 bases and J dropped 10; count of bases not matched to a gene: 11. CDR3 region: CASRDRGATNSAFF. DNA for the CDR3: TGTGCCAGTAGGGACAGGGGGGCGACAAATTCAGCTTTCTTT.

There are a few counts of this clone. V and J are TRBV5-4 and TRBJ2-2, with TRBD1 as a possible D gene (6 bases). The CDR3 totals 17 residues. Germline loops: CDR1 SGHNT, CDR2 YYREEE (reference sequence). V was cut by 0 bases and J by 7 bases, with 19 bases left in between. This CDR3 is CASSLAPGDVKHGELFF. DNA for the CDR3: TGTGCCAGCAGCTTGGCACCAGGGGATGTTAAGCACGGGGAGCTGTTTTTT.

Here the CDR3 DNA reads TGTGCCAGCAGCTTGGGAGGGACTAATGAAAAACTGTTTTTT. Translating gives CASSLGGTNEKLFF. V and J are TRBV5-4 and TRBJ1-4; no definite D call. This CDR3 contains 14 residues. V was pared by 0 bases and J by 2 bases, with 5 bases between. The germline gives CDR1 SGHNT, CDR2 YYREEE (reference sequence).

The chain recombines TRBV5-1 with TRBJ2-7; 7 nucleotides agree with TRBD1. With 3 bases clipped from V and 6 bases from J, the junction kept 6 bases outside the gene matches. CDR3 length equals 13 residues. Per the germline V gene, CDR1 is SGHRS and CDR2 is YFSETQ. CDR3 residues: CASSSDRVGEQYF. In DNA, the CDR3 is TGCGCCAGCAGCTCTGACAGGGTGGGCGAGCAGTACTTC.

The J gene is TRBJ2-7, the V gene TRBV5-8; possible D gene TRBD2, 7 bases. Per the germline V gene, CDR1 is SGHTS and CDR2 is YDEGEE. V lost 0 bases and J lost 3, with 16 bases in between. This CDR3 is built from 16 residues. The CDR3 here is CASSLVGGLEGYEQYF. CDR3 nucleotide sequence: TGTGCCAGCAGCTTGGTCGGGGGGCTGGAGGGCTACGAGCAGTACTTC.

The chain uses TRBV6-5 and TRBJ1-1; D perhaps matches TRBD1 (6 bases). Germline V gene lookup returns CDR1 MNHEY and CDR2 SVGAGI. This CDR3 region has 14 residues. Trimming took 8 bases from V and 0 from J, leaving 13 bases between them. DNA for the CDR3: TGTGCCAGCCGGCGGGGGCCTCTGAACACTGAAGCTTTCTTT. Translation: CASRRGPLNTEAFF.

The gene calls are TRBV21-1 and TRBJ1-2. TRBV21-1 is a recognized pseudogene. The CDR3 covers 14 residues. The CDR3, as DNA: TGTGCCAGCAGCAAGAGGATAGATAACTATGGCTACACCTTC. Protein product: CASSKRIDNYGYTF.

This rearrangement joins TRBV19 to TRBJ2-2; 16 bases align to TRBD2. Germline CDR1 LNHDA, CDR2 SQIVND (reference sequence). This CDR3 region has 18 residues. Losses at the gene ends were 4 bases for V and 5 bases for J; bases not matched to a gene: 7. The CDR3 sequence is CASSKGLAGGPGTGELFF. The CDR3 DNA follows: TGTGCCAGTAGTAAGGGACTAGCGGGAGGGCCAGGAACCGGGGAGCTGTTTTTT.

The rearrangement links TRBV9 to TRBJ2-2; TRBD1 agrees at 7 bases. CDR1 SGDLS and CDR2 YYNGEE come from the germline V gene. J was trimmed by 7 bases and V by 4 bases; bases with no gene match: 7. CDR3 length: 14 amino acids. The CDR3, as DNA: TGTGCCAGCAGCCCTCAGGGACAGCTCGGGGAGCTGTTTTTT. Its protein is CASSPQGQLGELFF.

The CDR3 sequence is CSARDLTKQFF. The CDR3 DNA is TGCAGTGCTAGAGATCTCACTAAGCAGTTCTTC. The V call is TRBV20-1, the J call TRBJ2-1; D not certain. The germline V gene has CDR1 DFQATT and CDR2 SNEGSKA (reference sequence). There are 11 residues in the CDR3. Trimming took off 0 bases at V and 11 bases at J, with 8 bases between the two ends.

The genes are TRBV3-1 (or the pseudogene TRBV3-2) and TRBJ2-5; TRBD2 matches 7 bases. The V gene's germline CDR1 is LGHDT and CDR2 YNNKEL (reference sequence). V gave up 3 bases and J gave up 9 bases; unmatched junction bases: 1. The CDR3 spans 11 residues. CDR3 amino acids: CASSHRGAQYF. Written as DNA, the CDR3 is TGTGCCAGCAGCCATCGGGGGGCCCAGTACTTC.

V gene TRBV3-1 (or the pseudogene TRBV3-2) combines with J gene TRBJ2-1, with 7 positions matching TRBD2. With 0 bases clipped from V and 5 bases from J, the junction kept 7 bases outside the gene matches. Germline-derived CDR1 and CDR2 are LGHDT and YNNKEL (reference sequence). The CDR3 consists of 16 residues. Here the CDR3 reads CASSQERLAVNNEQFF. The CDR3, as DNA: TGTGCCAGCAGCCAAGAACGTCTAGCGGTAAACAATGAGCAGTTCTTC.

The chain combines TRBV18 with TRBJ1-5, with 10 bases matching TRBD1. This CDR3 contains 15 residues. Trimming removed 6 bases from V and 11 bases from J; junction bases left unmatched: 13. CDR1 is KGHSH, CDR2 LQKENI, per germline. CDR3 protein: CASSSDRGHLSAQHF. In DNA form, the CDR3 reads TGTGCCAGCTCTTCCGACAGGGGGCACCTTTCAGCCCAGCATTTT.

This clone was detected once. The chain links TRBV5-1 to TRBJ2-7; TRBD2 matches 10 bases. Germline CDR1 SGHRS, CDR2 YFSETQ. The CDR3 contains 16 residues. Losses at the gene ends were 0 bases for V and 4 bases for J; bases not matched to a gene: 7. The CDR3: CASSLGSGRAGYEQYF. CDR3 DNA sequence: TGCGCCAGCAGCTTGGGGAGCGGGAGGGCCGGTTACGAGCAGTACTTC. The whole variable domain, filled in from reference TRBV5-1 and TRBJ2-7, reads KAGVTQTPRYLIKTRGQQVTLSCSPISGHRSVSWYQQTPGQGLQFLFEYFSETQRNKGNFPGRFSGRQFSNSRSEMNVSTLELGDSALYLCASSLGSGRAGYEQYFGPGTRLTVT.

The rearrangement links TRBV29-1 to TRBJ1-1; 11 positions match TRBD1. The V gene's germline CDR1 is SQVTM and CDR2 ANQGSEA. The V and J ends lost 4 bases and 0 bases, in that order; junction bases with no gene match: 4. The CDR3 consists of 15 residues. The CDR3: CSVVSGQGVNTEAFF. The CDR3 nucleotides read TGCAGCGTTGTTTCGGGACAGGGGGTGAACACTGAAGCTTTCTTT.

The chain employs TRBV29-1 and TRBJ2-3, with 8 positions matching TRBD2. CDR3 size: 13 residues. Per germline, CDR1 SQVTM and CDR2 ANQGSEA. V shed 0 bases and J 11 bases; nucleotides not matched to a gene: 7. This CDR3 is CSVEDPGGLEQYF. In DNA, the CDR3 is TGCAGCGTTGAAGATCCGGGGGGGTTGGAGCAGTATTTT.